These 7 T cell receptor beta chains came from one sample sequenced in a study of T cells in Graves' hyperthyroidism and ophthalmopathy. Amplified regions were TCR beta CDR3 sequences from RNA transcripts. Carried out on the TCR CDR3, a first-round RT-PCR used the HTBI primer set. MiXCR was run by TCRdb on the multiplex PCR reads, yielding one entry per CDR3 protein. The repertoire holds 640,000 or so distinct CDR3 sequences, roughly 14% seen once, with about 3.9% in the top ten. Sequencing input: blood. The receptors stem from a woman aged 35 to 49 with Graves' ophthalmopathy.

Only a few counts were recorded for this clonotype. The gene calls are TRBV11-2 and TRBJ2-7; the match to TRBD2 covers 9 bases. With 5 bases clipped from V and 3 bases from J, the junction kept 8 bases outside the gene matches. Per the germline V gene, CDR1 is SGHAT and CDR2 is FQNNGV. This CDR3 has 15 amino acids. CDR3 DNA: TGTGCCAGCAGCCCACTAGCGGGTGAGGTCTACGAGCAGTACTTC. Translation gives CASSPLAGEVYEQYF.

The chain joins TRBV28 to TRBJ2-4; D possibly corresponds to TRBD2 (5 bases). Deletions cut 3 bases from V and 1 base from J, with 10 bases between. The CDR3 sequence is 15 residues long. CDR1 MDHEN and CDR2 SYDVKM come from the germline V gene. In DNA form, the CDR3 reads TGTGCCAGCAGTTTGACGCGCGGGGCCAAAAACATTCAGTACTTC. It translates to CASSLTRGAKNIQYF. Complete variable domain (other parts from reference TRBV28 and TRBJ2-4): DVKVTQSSRYLVKRTGEKVFLECVQDMDHENMFWYRQDPGLGLRLIYFSYDVKMKEKGDIPEGYSVSREKKERFSLILESASTNQTSMYLCASSLTRGAKNIQYFGAGTRLSVL.

This clonotype turned up a few times. V is TRBV5-1 and J is TRBJ1-1; 7 bases align to TRBD1. V trimming: 1 base; J trimming: 4 bases; junction bases outside the gene matches: 10. Germline loops: CDR1 SGHRS, CDR2 YFSETQ. The CDR3 covers 16 residues. The CDR3 protein is CASSLQGVGGSTEAFF. In DNA form, the CDR3 reads TGCGCCAGCAGCTTGCAGGGGGTAGGGGGAAGCACTGAAGCTTTCTTT. The entire variable domain, with the rest obtained from reference TRBV5-1 and TRBJ1-1, is as follows: KAGVTQTPRYLIKTRGQQVTLSCSPISGHRSVSWYQQTPGQGLQFLFEYFSETQRNKGNFPGRFSGRQFSNSRSEMNVSTLELGDSALYLCASSLQGVGGSTEAFFGQGTRLTVV.

Points on this clonotype: Just one base apart from a much larger clone, this may be a read error. In DNA, the CDR3 is TGTGCCAGCAGTTTTGGGGACGACGAATACGAGCAGTACTTC. Translation gives CASSFGDDEYEQYF. The genes are TRBV12-3 or TRBV12-4 and TRBJ2-7; D may match TRBD1 or TRBD2 (5 bases each). V gave up 3 bases and J gave up 4 bases, with 13 bases separating them. There are 14 residues in the CDR3.

This clonotype was observed many times. This sequence joins TRBV28 and TRBJ2-5; TRBD2 agrees at 10 bases. Germline V gene sequence: CDR1 MDHEN, CDR2 SYDVKM. V was clipped by 6 bases and J by 2 bases; unmatched bases: 6. This CDR3 is built from 15 residues. The CDR3 nucleotides read TGTGCCAGCAGCTCCAGCGGGAGGGGGCAAGAGACCCAGTACTTC. Amino acids: CASSSSGRGQETQYF. Looking up the rest from reference TRBV28 and TRBJ2-5 gives the full variable domain: DVKVTQSSRYLVKRTGEKVFLECVQDMDHENMFWYRQDPGLGLRLIYFSYDVKMKEKGDIPEGYSVSREKKERFSLILESASTNQTSMYLCASSSSGRGQETQYFGPGTRLLVL.

This rearrangement joins TRBV5-6 to TRBJ2-7, with unresolved D. The CDR3 contains 14 residues. Trimming took off 0 bases at V and 0 bases at J, with 7 bases between the two ends. Germline-derived CDR1 and CDR2 are SGHDT and YYEEEE. CDR3 residues: CASSLGQYSYEQYF. The DNA of the CDR3 is TGTGCCAGCAGCTTGGGTCAGTACTCCTACGAGCAGTACTTC.

The genes are TRBV29-1 and TRBJ1-2, with TRBD1 matching over 8 bases. Germline CDR1 is SQVTM and CDR2 is ANQGSEA. Trimming at V came to 1 base and at J to 5 bases, leaving 9 bases not matched to a gene. The CDR3 extends over 15 amino acids. The DNA for the CDR3 is TGCAGCGTTGAAGGGGGCCTGGACAGGGAGTATGGCTACACCTTC. It specifies CSVEGGLDREYGYTF. Complete variable domain (other parts from reference TRBV29-1 and TRBJ1-2): SAVISQKPSRDICQRGTSLTIQCQVDSQVTMMFWYRQQPGQSLTLIATANQGSEATYESGFVIDKFPISRPNLTFSTLTVSNMSPEDSSIYLCSVEGGLDREYGYTFGSGTRLTVV.